This entry describes one T cell receptor (beta chain). This entry is derived from a study of blood T cell repertoires in COVID-19. On the study more broadly: Italy, Spain and the United States were the sources of the convalescent and acute COVID-19 samples.

Authors' processing steps: Reference gene primers were amplified, and this amplification served to estimate nucleated cell counts. Profiling relied on immunoSEQ multiplex PCR, and the TCRdb table lists in-frame clones only, not all of them. Clone size and the V and J calls come from that table; the DNA yielded D and trimming. The sample includes 150,000 or so clones, roughly 87% of them seen just once. CDR1 is SGDLS, CDR2 YYNGEE, per germline. The V and J ends lost 6 bases and 2 bases respectively, with 14 bases between them. The CDR3 consists of 14 residues. The receptor was derived from a woman aged 50 to 60 with acute or convalescent COVID-19. The V call is TRBV9, the J call TRBJ1-1; weak D call: TRBD1 (5 bases). Sequencing was carried out using peripheral blood. The CDR3 region has the DNA TGTGCCAGCACCCTTGGACATTTAAACACTGAAGCTTTCTTT. Protein: CASTLGHLNTEAFF.